These 5 T cell receptor beta chains were sequenced from one sample in a study of beta chain features in type 1 diabetes. The isolated RNA, all of it, was reverse transcribed, so expressed TCRB transcripts were what got sequenced. TCRdb's copy holds only in-frame clones and misses some; the assay was immunoSEQ multiplex PCR. This table has about 930,000 clones, roughly a sixth appearing once. The sample comprised naive CD4+ T cells from blood. Receptor source: a woman aged 18-29 years in good health.

The sample holds a few counts of this clone. The V gene is TRBV7-2, the J gene TRBJ2-7; TRBD2 agrees at 8 bases. The CDR3 is made up of 17 amino acids. CDR1 is SGHTA and CDR2 is FQGNSA in the germline V gene. J lost 0 bases, V lost 2 bases, and 9 bases had no gene match. The CDR3 bases are TGTGCCAGCAGCTTACTCAGCGGACTAGCTAACTCCTACGAGCAGTACTTC. Amino acids: CASSLLSGLANSYEQYF.

This clone showed up just a few times. The DNA for the CDR3 is TGCGCCAGCAGCTTGCCAGCAGGTGTCCGAGGCACAGATACGCAGTATTTT. Protein product: CASSLPAGVRGTDTQYF. The V call is TRBV5-1, the J call TRBJ2-3; D is unclear. CDR1 and CDR2 from the germline V gene are SGHRS and YFSETQ. Deletions cut 1 base from V and 1 base from J, with 16 bases between. The CDR3 sequence is 17 residues long.

This clone showed up just a few times. The chain joins TRBV19 to TRBJ2-1, with D possibly called TRBD1 or TRBD2 (5 bases each). The CDR3 loop spans 18 amino acids. Trimming took 3 bases from V and 0 from J, leaving 18 bases between them. CDR1 is LNHDA and CDR2 is SQIVND in the germline V gene (reference sequence). The CDR3 spells CASSIGTRLGLSYNEQFF. The CDR3 DNA is TGTGCCAGTAGTATTGGGACGCGTCTGGGGCTCTCCTACAATGAGCAGTTCTTC. Full variable domain (missing parts from reference TRBV19 and TRBJ2-1): DGGITQSPKYLFRKEGQNVTLSCEQNLNHDAMYWYRQDPGQGLRLIYYSQIVNDFQKGDIAEGYSVSREKKESFPLTVTSAQKNPTAFYLCASSIGTRLGLSYNEQFFGPGTRLTVL.

A few counts support this clone. The genes are TRBV11-2 and TRBJ1-5; 8 bases align to TRBD1. This CDR3 is built from 15 residues. V lost 4 bases to trimming and J lost 5 bases; unmatched junction nucleotides: 7. Germline V gene data show CDR1 as SGHAT and CDR2 as FQNNGV. The CDR3 loop reads CASSSTGVRDQPQHF. DNA for the CDR3: TGTGCCAGCAGCTCGACAGGGGTCCGGGATCAGCCCCAGCATTTT.

In DNA form, the CDR3 reads TGTGCCATCAGGGGGACTAGCGGGAATTCAACGAGCTCCTACAATGAGCAGTTCTTC. Its protein is CAIRGTSGNSTSSYNEQFF. The chain joins TRBV10-3 to TRBJ2-1; 13 positions agree with TRBD2. Trimming at V came to 6 bases and at J to 0 bases, leaving 11 bases not matched to a gene. The CDR3 consists of 19 residues. Germline CDR1 ENHRY, CDR2 SYGVKD.